This is a list of T cell receptor beta chains from one sample in a study of blood T cell repertoires in COVID-19. TCRdb's table, derived via immunoSEQ multiplex PCR, lists solely in-frame clones and lacks some. The profile shows tens of thousands of clones, roughly 74% of them singletons. Sequencing used peripheral blood. The source is a human donor in a cohort sampled during active COVID-19. Each CDR3 is given with its conserved first and last residue. Fields, in order: D gene, V gene, J gene, clone size, CDR3 DNA, CDR3 protein. A D gene is named only where the DNA matches it firmly. Rows give clone size only sometimes, using once, few, many, or a class for an expanded clone.

NA	TRBV14	TRBJ2-7	NA	TGTGCCAGCAGCCAAAGCAAGAAGGACTACTACGAGCAGTACTTC	CASSQSKKDYYEQYF
TRBD2	TRBV7-6	TRBJ2-7	NA	TGTGCCAGCAGCTTAGGGGTCGTAGCGGGAACCTCCTACGAGCAGTACTTC	CASSLGVVAGTSYEQYF
TRBD1	TRBV19	TRBJ1-5	NA	TGTGCCAGTAGTACACAGGGGGTTGAGAATCAGCCCCAGCATTTT	CASSTQGVENQPQHF
NA	TRBV20-1	TRBJ2-3	NA	TGCAGTGCTAGTACAGGGTCAGATACGCAGTATTTT	CSASTGSDTQYF
TRBD1	TRBV28	TRBJ1-2	NA	TGTGCCAGCAGTTTGGGACAGAACCATGGCTACACCTTC	CASSLGQNHGYTF
NA	TRBV18	TRBJ2-3	NA	TGTGCCAGCTCACCTACCGGGGCAGATACGCAGTATTTT	CASSPTGADTQYF
TRBD2	TRBV7-2	TRBJ2-7	NA	TGTGCCAGCAGCTTAGCTAGCGGGAGCTCCTACGAGCAGTACTTC	CASSLASGSSYEQYF
TRBD1	TRBV11-2	TRBJ1-4	NA	TGTGCCAGCAGCCAGCATACAGGGGGCGGTAATGAAAAACTGTTTTTT	CASSQHTGGGNEKLFF
NA	TRBV6-4	TRBJ2-1	few	TGTGCCAGCAGTTCAGCTGGGGGGTACAATGAGCAGTTCTTC	CASSSAGGYNEQFF
NA	TRBV5-1	TRBJ1-1	many	TGCGCCAGCAGCAAGACAGTTGATGAAGCTTTCTTT	CASSKTVDEAFF
NA	TRBV30	TRBJ2-7	few	TGTGCCTGGAGTGTAAGCAGGGATTACGAGCAGTACTTC	CAWSVSRDYEQYF
NA	TRBV11-2	TRBJ2-5	NA	TGTGCCAGCAGCTTAGGTTTCCCTAAAGAGACCCAGTACTTC	CASSLGFPKETQYF
NA	TRBV7-2	TRBJ2-7	NA	TGTGCCAGCAGCTTGGTCCCCCCGGGAGCGGGCCTATACGAGCAGTACTTC	CASSLVPPGAGLYEQYF
TRBD2	TRBV15	TRBJ2-7	NA	TGTGCCACCAGACTGGGGAGCGGGAGTGTTCCTTCCTACGAGCAGTACTTC	CATRLGSGSVPSYEQYF
NA	TRBV10-3	TRBJ1-1	NA	TGTGCCATCAGTCCCCTAAAGGACAGGAACACTGAAGCTTTCTTT	CAISPLKDRNTEAFF
NA	TRBV30	TRBJ2-1	NA	TGTGCCTGGAGTCCCGGGGTGAATGAGCAGTTCTTC	CAWSPGVNEQFF
NA	TRBV5-1	TRBJ1-1	few	TGCGCCAGCAGCTTGGCCCTCGGGAGAACTGAAGCTTTCTTT	CASSLALGRTEAFF
TRBD1	TRBV5-4	TRBJ1-4	NA	TGTGCCAGCAGCTTGAAGGTGGGGGTAGGACAGGGTGAAAAACTGTTTTTT	CASSLKVGVGQGEKLFF
NA	TRBV20-1	TRBJ2-3	NA	TGCAGTGCTAGTGTCCAGGGAAGGAGAGATACGCAGTATTTT	CSASVQGRRDTQYF
TRBD1	TRBV28	TRBJ1-4	NA	TGTGCCAGCAGTAGACAGGGGGCAAAAGAAAAACTGTTTTTT	CASSRQGAKEKLFF
NA	TRBV6-2/TRBV6-3	TRBJ2-3	NA	TGTGCCAGCAGTCGGGACAACACAGATACGCAGTATTTT	CASSRDNTDTQYF
NA	TRBV2	TRBJ1-2	NA	TGTGCCAGCAGACGCGACGGGGGGGCTAACTATGGCTACACCTTC	CASRRDGGANYGYTF
TRBD2	TRBV5-5	TRBJ2-7	NA	TGTGCCAGCAGCTTTTCTAGCGGGGCTTACGAGCAGTACTTC	CASSFSSGAYEQYF
NA	TRBV19	TRBJ2-7	NA	TGTGCCAGTAGTATATCAGCGGGCCTGTTTTCCTACGAGCAGTACTTC	CASSISAGLFSYEQYF